The 4 T cell receptor beta chains below come from one sample, sequenced in a study of post-analysis software for immune sequencing data. Study-wide results and caveats: Controls showed lower frequencies than patients for 5 or 6 TRBV segments, and TRBV5-6, TRBV5-1 and TRBV20-1 were among these.

Researchers reported that TCR beta cDNA libraries carried unique molecular identifiers. MiXCR was run by TCRdb on the PCR reads, yielding one entry per CDR3 protein. The top ten hold approximately 5.4% of the sample, which has roughly 540,000 distinct CDR3 sequences, around a third seen once. No cognate antigen is known for these TCRs. The sample was blood. The origin of the receptors is a girl aged 2 to 17 with multiple sclerosis.

The rearrangement uses TRBV6-1 and TRBJ2-7, with TRBD1 matching over 9 bases. The CDR3 runs 18 residues. Looked up from germline, CDR1 is MNHNS and CDR2 is SASEGT. J gave up 0 bases and V 6 bases, and 15 bases lay outside the gene matches. Here the CDR3 reads CASSPRGQGGWFSYEQYF. The CDR3 DNA reads as TGTGCCAGCAGCCCCAGGGGACAGGGAGGATGGTTCTCCTACGAGCAGTACTTC.

This clonotype was found a few times. The chain employs TRBV3-1 and TRBJ2-5; no clear D gene. Germline CDR1 is LGHDT and CDR2 is YNNKEL (reference sequence). Trimming cost V 4 bases and J 3 bases, with 9 bases left between them. This CDR3 spans 13 amino acids. CDR3 protein: CASSLRSKETQYF. The CDR3 DNA is TGTGCCAGCAGCCTTCGATCGAAAGAGACCCAGTACTTC.

This clonotype was observed at least ten times. The chain joins TRBV5-1 to TRBJ2-7; D perhaps matches TRBD1 (5 bases). Trimming stripped 1 base from V and 4 bases from J, with 9 bases between. From germline, CDR1 is SGHRS and CDR2 YFSETQ. CDR3 length equals 13 residues. CDR3 protein: CASSLTRVYEQYF. The CDR3 DNA follows: TGCGCCAGCAGCTTGACCAGGGTGTACGAGCAGTACTTC.

Many counts were recorded for this clonotype. V and J are TRBV4-1 and TRBJ2-5; 7 bases agree with TRBD1. The ends lost 0 bases at V and 5 bases at J; junction bases unmatched: 12. Germline V gives CDR1 MGHRA, CDR2 YSYEKL. The CDR3 runs to 17 residues. This CDR3 is CASSQEAYTGVRETQYF. CDR3 sequence (DNA): TGCGCCAGCAGCCAAGAAGCCTACACAGGGGTAAGGGAGACCCAGTACTTC.